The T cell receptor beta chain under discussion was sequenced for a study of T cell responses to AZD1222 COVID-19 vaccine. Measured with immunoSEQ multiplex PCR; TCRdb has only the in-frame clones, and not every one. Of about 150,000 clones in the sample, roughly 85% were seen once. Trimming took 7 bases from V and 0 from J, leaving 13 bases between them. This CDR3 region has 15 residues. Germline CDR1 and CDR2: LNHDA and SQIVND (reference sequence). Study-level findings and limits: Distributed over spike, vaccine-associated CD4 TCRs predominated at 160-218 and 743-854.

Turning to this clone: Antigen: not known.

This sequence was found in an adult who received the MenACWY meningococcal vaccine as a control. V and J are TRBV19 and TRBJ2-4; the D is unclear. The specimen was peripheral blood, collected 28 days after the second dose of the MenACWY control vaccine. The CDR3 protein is CASNPTRVAKNIQYF. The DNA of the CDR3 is TGTGCCAGTAACCCGACAAGGGTAGCCAAAAACATTCAGTACTTC. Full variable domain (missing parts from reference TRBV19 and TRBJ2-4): DGGITQSPKYLFRKEGQNVTLSCEQNLNHDAMYWYRQDPGQGLRLIYYSQIVNDFQKGDIAEGYSVSREKKESFPLTVTSAQKNPTAFYLCASNPTRVAKNIQYFGAGTRLSVL.